This TCR beta chain appears in the sequencing data of a study of T cells after yellow fever vaccination. Findings of the study overall: Sorted repertoires could include abundant contaminating clonotypes from bulk cells.

V shed 3 bases, J shed 6 bases, and the junction held 5 bases outside the gene matches. This CDR3 comprises 14 residues. TCRdb passed the 5' RACE reads through MiXCR, listing each CDR3 protein once. The repertoire includes about 580,000 distinct CDR3 sequences, 17% of them detected once, and approximately 15% sits in the top ten. Turning to this clonotype: What it binds is not known.

The sample was PBMCs, taken around 5 days after the first yellow fever vaccination. The V and J genes are TRBV12-3 or TRBV12-4 and TRBJ1-5, with 7 bases identical to TRBD1. This clonotype was sampled from a man aged 18-30 years who received the YFV17D yellow fever vaccine. CDR3 nucleotides: TGTGCCAGCAGTTTGACAGGGAGGCTTCAGCCCCAGCATTTT. Translation: CASSLTGRLQPQHF.